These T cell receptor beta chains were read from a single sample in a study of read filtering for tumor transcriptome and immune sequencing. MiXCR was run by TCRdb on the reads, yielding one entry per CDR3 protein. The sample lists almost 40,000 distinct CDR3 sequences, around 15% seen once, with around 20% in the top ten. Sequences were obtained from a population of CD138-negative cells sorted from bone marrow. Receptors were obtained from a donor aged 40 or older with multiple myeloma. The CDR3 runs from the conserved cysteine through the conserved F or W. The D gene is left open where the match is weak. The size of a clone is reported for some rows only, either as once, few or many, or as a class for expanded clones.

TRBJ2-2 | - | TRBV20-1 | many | TGCAGTGCTCACCGGGCCCAGGGGACCGGGGAGCTGTTTTTT | CSAHRAQGTGELFF
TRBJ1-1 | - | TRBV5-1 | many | TGCGCCAGCAGCCTGATGGCAGGGGACACTGAAGCTTTCTTT | CASSLMAGDTEAFF
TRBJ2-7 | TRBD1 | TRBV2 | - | TGTGCCAGTGGACAGGGATGGCCCTACGAGCAGTACTTC | CASGQGWPYEQYF
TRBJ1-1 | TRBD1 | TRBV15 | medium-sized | TGTGCCACCAAACTCGCCGGGACAGGGGCAGAAGCTTTCTTT | CATKLAGTGAEAFF
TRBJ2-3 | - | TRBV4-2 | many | TGTGCCAGCAGCCAAGCCCACCAGGGCCTCACAGATACGCAGTATTTT | CASSQAHQGLTDTQYF
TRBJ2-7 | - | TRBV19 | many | TGTGCCAGTAGTATGCTGGTAGCCTACGAGCAGTACTTC | CASSMLVAYEQYF
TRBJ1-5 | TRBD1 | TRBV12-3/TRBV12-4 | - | TGTGCCAGCAGCAAGGGGGCCTATGAGCCCCAGCATTTT | CASSKGAYEPQHF
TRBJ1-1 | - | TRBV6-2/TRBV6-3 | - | TGTGCCAGCAGTTTAATCAGGGGTATTGAAGCTTTCTTT | CASSLIRGIEAFF
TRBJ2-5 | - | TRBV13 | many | TGTGCCAGCAGCCTTCGGGTCGAGGGTAAAGGAGAGACCCAGTACTTC | CASSLRVEGKGETQYF
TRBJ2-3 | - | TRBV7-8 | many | TGTGCCAGCAGCCCCTTAGGAGGAGCCCCTAGAGATACGCAGTATTTT | CASSPLGGAPRDTQYF
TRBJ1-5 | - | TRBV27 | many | TGTGCCAGCAGTTCTTTACAGGGTTTGGGCAATCAGCCCCAGCATTTT | CASSSLQGLGNQPQHF
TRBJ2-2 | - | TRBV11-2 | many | TGTGCCAGCACCAGACAGTTTTTGAACACCGGGGAGCTGTTTTTT | CASTRQFLNTGELFF
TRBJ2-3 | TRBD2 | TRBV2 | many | TGTGCCAGCAGTGGACTAGCGGGGGGTGATACGCAGTATTTT | CASSGLAGGDTQYF
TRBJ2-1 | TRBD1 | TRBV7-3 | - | TGTGCCTGCAGCTTAATACAGGGGGGAGGCAATGAGCAGCTCTTC | CACSLIQGGGNEQLF
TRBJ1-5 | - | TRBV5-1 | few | TGCGCCAGCAGCTTGGATACTCGGGGCGGCCAGCCCCAGCATTTT | CASSLDTRGGQPQHF
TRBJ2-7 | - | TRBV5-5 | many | TGTGCCAGCAGCTTGAGGTGGACGGACAAGCAGTACTTC | CASSLRWTDKQYF
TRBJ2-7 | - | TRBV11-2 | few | TGTGCCAGCAGCCACGGGGGGCCTGGCCCGCAGTACTTC | CASSHGGPGPQYF
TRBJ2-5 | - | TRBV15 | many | TGTGCCACCAGCAGAGATCGGGGCAGGGTGACCCAGTACTTC | CATSRDRGRVTQYF
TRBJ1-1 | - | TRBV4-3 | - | TGCGCCAACAGCCAAGGGGAGGGAAAGGGAACGAACACTGAAGCTCTCTTT | CANSQGEGKGTNTEALF
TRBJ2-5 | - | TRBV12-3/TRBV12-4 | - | TGTGCCAGCAGTTTAGGCATCAAAAAAGATACCCAGTACTTC | CASSLGIKKDTQYF
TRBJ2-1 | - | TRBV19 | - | TGTGCCAGTAGTATAGACCCCGGACTGTATGAGCAGTTCTTC | CASSIDPGLYEQFF
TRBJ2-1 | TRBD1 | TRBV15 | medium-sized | TGTGCCACCAGCAGACAGGGGGCCTACAGCAATGAGCAGTTCTTC | CATSRQGAYSNEQFF
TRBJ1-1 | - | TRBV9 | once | TGTGCCAGCAGCGACCGGGACGACACTGAAGCTTTCTTT | CASSDRDDTEAFF
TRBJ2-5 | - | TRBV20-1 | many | TGCAGTGCTTTACAGATAACGGAAGAGACCCAGTACTTC | CSALQITEETQYF
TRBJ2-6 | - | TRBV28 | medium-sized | TGTGCCAGCCTAAAAGTTTTTGGCGTTTTTGGGACCGGGGCCAACGTCCTGACTTTC | CASLKVFGVFGTGANVLTF
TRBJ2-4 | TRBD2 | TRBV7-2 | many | TGTGCCACCCGGGAGGAGAGTCCCAAAAACATTCAGTACTTC | CATREESPKNIQYF
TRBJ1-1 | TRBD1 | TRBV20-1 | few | TGCAGTGCTAGTAGACTGGACAGGTCGAGCACTGAAGCTTTCTTT | CSASRLDRSSTEAFF
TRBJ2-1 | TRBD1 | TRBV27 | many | TGTGCCAGCAGGCAACCGAGGACAGGGGGTTTGGGTGAGCAGTTCTTC | CASRQPRTGGLGEQFF
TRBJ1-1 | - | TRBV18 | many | TGTGCCAGCTCACTCACAGCCAAGATGAACACTGAAGCTTTCTTT | CASSLTAKMNTEAFF
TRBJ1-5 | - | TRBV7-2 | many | TGTGCCAGCAGCTTCCAGGGTGATCAGCCCCAGCATTTT | CASSFQGDQPQHF
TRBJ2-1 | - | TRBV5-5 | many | TGTGCCAGCAGCTTGGCCCGTAGCAATGAGCAGTTCTTC | CASSLARSNEQFF
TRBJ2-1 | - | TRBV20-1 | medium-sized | TGCAGTGCTAGTAACCAGGGGGGTCGGTTCTTC | CSASNQGGRFF